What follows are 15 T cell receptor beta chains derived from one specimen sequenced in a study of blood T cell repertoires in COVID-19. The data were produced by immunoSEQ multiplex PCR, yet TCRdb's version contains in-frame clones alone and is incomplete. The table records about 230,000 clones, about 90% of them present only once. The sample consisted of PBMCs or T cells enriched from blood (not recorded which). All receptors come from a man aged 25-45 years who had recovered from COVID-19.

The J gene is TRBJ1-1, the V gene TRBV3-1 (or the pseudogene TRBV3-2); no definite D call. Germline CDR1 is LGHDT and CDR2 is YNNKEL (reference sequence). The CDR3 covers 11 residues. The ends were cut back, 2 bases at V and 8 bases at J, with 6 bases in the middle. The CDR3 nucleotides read TGTGCCAGCAGCCAAAGTCAGGAAGCTTTCTTT. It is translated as CASSQSQEAFF.

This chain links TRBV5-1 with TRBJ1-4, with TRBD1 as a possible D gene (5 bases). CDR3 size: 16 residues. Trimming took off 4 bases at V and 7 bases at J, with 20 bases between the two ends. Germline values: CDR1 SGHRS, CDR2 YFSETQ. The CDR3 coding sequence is TGCGCCAGCAGCCAATCACCTTTAGGGGAAGGTGAAAAACTGTTTTTT. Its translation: CASSQSPLGEGEKLFF.

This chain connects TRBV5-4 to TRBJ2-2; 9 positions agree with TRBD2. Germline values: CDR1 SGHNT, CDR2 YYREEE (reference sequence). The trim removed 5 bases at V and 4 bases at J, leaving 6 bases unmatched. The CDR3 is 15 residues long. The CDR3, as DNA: TGTGCCAGCAGGTCCGGGACTAGCAGCACCGGGGAGCTGTTTTTT. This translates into CASRSGTSSTGELFF.

CDR3 sequence: CSVGPGQKQYF. CDR3 bases: TGCAGCGTTGGCCCGGGACAGAAGCAGTACTTC. This chain links TRBV29-1 with TRBJ2-7; 7 nucleotides line up with TRBD1. The CDR3 is made up of 11 amino acids. Germline CDR1 is SQVTM and CDR2 is ANQGSEA. V trimming: 4 bases; J trimming: 8 bases; junction bases outside the gene matches: 5.

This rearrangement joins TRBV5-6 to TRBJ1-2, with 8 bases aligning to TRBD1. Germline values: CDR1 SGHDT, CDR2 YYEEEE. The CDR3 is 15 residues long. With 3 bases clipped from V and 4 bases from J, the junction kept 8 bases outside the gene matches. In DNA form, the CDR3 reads TGTGCCAGCAGCTCCCGGACAGGGCGGGCCTATGGCTACACCTTC. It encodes CASSSRTGRAYGYTF.

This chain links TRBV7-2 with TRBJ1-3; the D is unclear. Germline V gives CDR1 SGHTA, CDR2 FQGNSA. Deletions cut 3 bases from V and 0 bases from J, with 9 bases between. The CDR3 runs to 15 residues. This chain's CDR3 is CASSFIGYSGNTIYF. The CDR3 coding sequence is TGTGCCAGCAGCTTTATCGGGTACTCTGGAAACACCATATATTTT.

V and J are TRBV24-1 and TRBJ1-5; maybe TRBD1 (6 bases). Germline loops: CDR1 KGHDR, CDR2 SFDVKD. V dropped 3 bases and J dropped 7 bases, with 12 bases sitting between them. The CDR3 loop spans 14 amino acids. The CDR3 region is CATSDPGQKQPQHF. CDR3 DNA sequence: TGTGCCACCAGTGATCCCGGACAGAAGCAGCCCCAGCATTTT.

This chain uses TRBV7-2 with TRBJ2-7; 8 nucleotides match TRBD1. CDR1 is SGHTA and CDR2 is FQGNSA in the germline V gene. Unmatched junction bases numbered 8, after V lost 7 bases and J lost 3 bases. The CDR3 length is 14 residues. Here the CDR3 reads CASTEDRDHYEQYF. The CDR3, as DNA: TGTGCCAGCACCGAGGACAGGGATCACTACGAGCAGTACTTC.

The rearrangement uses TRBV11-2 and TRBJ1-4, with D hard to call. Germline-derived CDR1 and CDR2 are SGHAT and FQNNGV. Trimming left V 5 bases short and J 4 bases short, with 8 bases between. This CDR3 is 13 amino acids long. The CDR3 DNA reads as TGTGCCAGCAGCCCGGGTTTTAATGAAAAACTGTTTTTT. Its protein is CASSPGFNEKLFF.

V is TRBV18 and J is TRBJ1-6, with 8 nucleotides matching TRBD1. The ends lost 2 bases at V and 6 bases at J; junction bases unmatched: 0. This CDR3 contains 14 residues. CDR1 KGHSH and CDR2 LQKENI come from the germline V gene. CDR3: CASSPDRGNSPLHF. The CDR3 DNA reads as TGTGCCAGCTCACCAGACAGGGGTAATTCACCCCTCCACTTT.

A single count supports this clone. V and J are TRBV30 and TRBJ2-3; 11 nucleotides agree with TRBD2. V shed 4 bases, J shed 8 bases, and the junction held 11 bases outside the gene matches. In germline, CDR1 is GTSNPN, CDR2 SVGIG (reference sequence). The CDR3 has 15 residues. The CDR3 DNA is TGTGCCTGGATCGCGGGACTAGCGGATTTTGGTACGCAGTATTTT. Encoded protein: CAWIAGLADFGTQYF.

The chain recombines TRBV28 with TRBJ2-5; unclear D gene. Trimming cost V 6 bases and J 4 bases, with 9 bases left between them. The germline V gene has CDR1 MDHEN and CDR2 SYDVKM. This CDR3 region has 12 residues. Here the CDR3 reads CASSLSRETQYF. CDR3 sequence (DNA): TGTGCCAGCAGCCTGAGCCGAGAGACCCAGTACTTC. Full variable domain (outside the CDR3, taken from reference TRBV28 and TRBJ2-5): DVKVTQSSRYLVKRTGEKVFLECVQDMDHENMFWYRQDPGLGLRLIYFSYDVKMKEKGDIPEGYSVSREKKERFSLILESASTNQTSMYLCASSLSRETQYFGPGTRLLVL.

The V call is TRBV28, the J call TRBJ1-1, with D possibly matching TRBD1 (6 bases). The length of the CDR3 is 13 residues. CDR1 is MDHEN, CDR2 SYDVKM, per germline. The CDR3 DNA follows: TGTGTGACGGGGGGCCCCCCTAACACTGAAGCTTTCTTT. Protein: CVTGGPPNTEAFF.

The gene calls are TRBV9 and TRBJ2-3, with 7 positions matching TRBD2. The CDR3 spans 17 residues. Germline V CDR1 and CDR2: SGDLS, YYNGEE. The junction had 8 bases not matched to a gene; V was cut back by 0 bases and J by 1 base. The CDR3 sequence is CASSVGLAARGTDTQYF. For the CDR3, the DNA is TGTGCCAGCAGCGTAGGCCTAGCGGCCCGGGGCACAGATACGCAGTATTTT.

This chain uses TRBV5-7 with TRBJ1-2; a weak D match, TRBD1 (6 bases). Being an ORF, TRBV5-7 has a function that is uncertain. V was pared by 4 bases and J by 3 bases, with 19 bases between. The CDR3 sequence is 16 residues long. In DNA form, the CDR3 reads TGTGCCAGCAGCCCGATCCCGCAGGGGTCCCACTATGGCTACACCTTC. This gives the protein CASSPIPQGSHYGYTF.